The entry below gives a single T cell receptor (beta chain) sequence along with its context. The antigen is unknown. The germline V gene has CDR1 ENHRY and CDR2 SYGVKD. V was trimmed by 1 base and J by 0 bases, leaving 6 bases between them. This CDR3 comprises 15 residues. The repertoire was sequenced with immunoSEQ multiplex PCR; TCRdb's copy has only in-frame clones and lacks some. Counted here are 6,200 or so clones, 77% occurring once; the ten biggest clones make up 6.3%. The entry originates in a study of immune cell composition in non-small cell lung cancer. Whole-study context: Histologic subtype was mainly adenocarcinoma or squamous cell carcinoma.

Study conclusions and caveats: Tumour TCR-beta clonality was not significantly tied to smoking pack-years. Overall clonality, unlike maximal tumour-associated clone frequency, did not predict TIL reactivity.

The normal lung sample lay at least 3 cm, and maximally far, from the tumour. Sequences were obtained from non-adjacent lung tissue. The clonotype comes from a human donor with non-small cell lung cancer. The rearrangement joins TRBV10-3 to TRBJ2-2; no clear D. This chain's CDR3 is CAISEFTANTGELFF. CDR3 DNA: TGTGCCATCAGTGAGTTTACAGCGAACACCGGGGAGCTGTTTTTT.